Shown below are 16 T cell receptor beta chains from a single sample sequenced in a study of blood T cell repertoires in COVID-19. TCRdb's copy holds only in-frame clones and misses some; the assay was immunoSEQ multiplex PCR. The data hold 150,000 to 200,000 clones, with under 90% observed a single time. The sequenced sample was PBMCs or T cells enriched from blood (not recorded which). The receptors come from a woman aged 50 to 65 who had recovered from COVID-19.

The rearrangement links TRBV6-6 to TRBJ1-5, with a possible D match to TRBD1 (5 bases). V was trimmed by 7 bases and J by 6 bases, leaving 22 bases between them. From germline, CDR1 is MNHNY and CDR2 SVGAGI (reference sequence). The CDR3 totals 16 residues. CDR3 sequence reads: CASTFPTVDGLQPQHF. The CDR3 DNA sequence: TGTGCCAGCACCTTCCCGACAGTTGACGGGCTTCAGCCCCAGCATTTT.

This clone was recorded only once. V usage is TRBV5-1 and J usage is TRBJ1-2; TRBD1 might be the D (5 bases). V lost 3 bases to trimming and J lost 4 bases, with 19 bases between them. CDR3 length: 16 amino acids. Per germline, CDR1 SGHRS and CDR2 YFSETQ. The CDR3: CASSWGNGGSIYGYTF. The CDR3 DNA reads as TGCGCCAGCAGCTGGGGTAATGGGGGGTCCATCTATGGCTACACCTTC.

DNA for the CDR3: TGTGCCAGCAGCGCGACAGGGTCTAGGACTAATGAAAAACTGTTTTTT. Translated, it gives CASSATGSRTNEKLFF. This chain connects TRBV5-4 to TRBJ1-4, with 7 bases lining up with TRBD1. This CDR3 comprises 16 residues. The V and J ends lost 4 bases and 2 bases, in that order; junction bases with no gene match: 8. Germline V CDR1 and CDR2: SGHNT, YYREEE (reference sequence).

This chain links TRBV29-1 with TRBJ2-1, with 12 bases matching TRBD2. CDR1 and CDR2 (germline): SQVTM, ANQGSEA. The length of the CDR3 is 17 residues. J lost 0 bases, V lost 4 bases, and 7 bases had no gene match. CDR3 sequence: CSVGTSGVKSSYNEQFF. The CDR3 DNA is TGCAGCGTTGGGACTAGCGGGGTTAAGAGCTCCTACAATGAGCAGTTCTTC.

The chain couples TRBV10-3 to TRBJ1-1; 11 bases are a match to TRBD1. The V gene's germline CDR1 is ENHRY and CDR2 SYGVKD. The trim removed 9 bases at V and 0 bases at J, leaving 6 bases unmatched. This CDR3 region has 15 residues. The CDR3 DNA sequence: TGTGCCATTGGACAGGGGGCTAAAATGAACACTGAAGCTTTCTTT. The encoded protein is CAIGQGAKMNTEAFF.

This clone has just one count. The J gene is TRBJ2-7, the V gene TRBV6-5, with 8 positions matching TRBD1. V was clipped by 6 bases and J by 2 bases; unmatched bases: 9. The CDR3 runs 15 residues. CDR1 and CDR2 from the germline V gene are MNHEY and SVGAGI. The CDR3 coding sequence is TGTGCCAGCAGCAACGGACAGGGTCTACCCTACGAGCAGTACTTC. Its protein is CASSNGQGLPYEQYF.

The rearrangement uses TRBV3-1 (or the pseudogene TRBV3-2) and TRBJ2-2; D unresolved. The germline V gene has CDR1 LGHDT and CDR2 YNNKEL (reference sequence). V was shortened by 5 bases and J by 2 bases, with 12 bases between the two germline ends. The CDR3 runs to 15 residues. DNA of the CDR3: TGTGCCAGCAGCGAAGGTTCCTATAACACCGGGGAGCTGTTTTTT. It encodes CASSEGSYNTGELFF.

Comment on this clone: A read error may produce the germline difference seen at one junction end. The chain employs TRBV5-1 and TRBJ2-3; the D is unclear. Germline V gene lookup returns CDR1 SGHRS and CDR2 YFSETQ. This CDR3 comprises 16 residues. The CDR3 region is CASSSGSARPQNTQYF. Written as DNA, the CDR3 is TGCGCCAGTAGCTCCGGGTCCGCGAGACCCCAGAATACGCAGTATTTT. Drawing the rest from reference TRBV5-1 and TRBJ2-3, the complete variable domain is KAGVTQTPRYLIKTRGQQVTLSCSPISGHRSVSWYQQTPGQGLQFLFEYFSETQRNKGNFPGRFSGRQFSNSRSEMNVSTLELGDSALYLCASSSGSARPQNTQYFGPGTRLTVL.

This clone was observed a single time. The chain couples TRBV9 to TRBJ1-1, with a weak D call TRBD1 (5 bases). V lost 0 bases, J lost 5 bases, and 14 bases lay in between. The CDR3 sequence is 15 residues long. Per the germline V gene, CDR1 is SGDLS and CDR2 is YYNGEE. The CDR3 loop is CASSVAVGPTTEAFF. The CDR3 coding sequence is TGTGCCAGCAGCGTAGCTGTGGGGCCAACGACTGAAGCTTTCTTT.

This clone was seen a handful of times. V usage is TRBV10-3 and J usage is TRBJ2-5; possibly TRBD1 for D (6 bases). CDR1 is ENHRY and CDR2 is SYGVKD in the germline V gene. Trimming stripped 8 bases from V and 8 bases from J, with 18 bases between. The CDR3 contains 13 residues. CDR3 amino acids: CAIGEGVSNTQYF. Here the CDR3 DNA reads TGTGCCATCGGAGAGGGGGTGTCAAATACCCAGTACTTC.

This clone was counted only a few times. The chain joins TRBV28 to TRBJ1-4; 7 nucleotides match TRBD1. CDR3 length: 15 residues. CDR1 is MDHEN, CDR2 SYDVKM, per germline. The V segment lost 5 bases and the J segment 6 bases; nucleotides outside the gene matches: 9. The DNA of the CDR3 is TGTGCCAGCAGTAAACCGGGACAGCTTCATGAAAAACTGTTTTTT. The encoded protein is CASSKPGQLHEKLFF.

The chain joins TRBV6-2 or TRBV6-3 to TRBJ2-2; D is ambiguous. Trimming cost V 6 bases and J 2 bases, with 16 bases left between them. Germline V gene sequence: CDR1 MNHEY, CDR2 SVGEGT. There are 16 residues in the CDR3. The CDR3 DNA reads TGTGCCAGCAGCAATCAAAGACTCCGAAACACCGGGGAGCTGTTTTTT. Its protein product is CASSNQRLRNTGELFF.

This chain connects TRBV4-3 to TRBJ1-2; no clear D. Trimming removed 1 base from V and 3 bases from J, with 6 bases in between. CDR1 and CDR2 (germline): LGHNA, YSLEER. The CDR3 runs 13 residues. This CDR3 is CASSQADYYGYTF. The CDR3 DNA reads TGCGCCAGCAGCCAAGCCGACTACTATGGCTACACCTTC.

This clone was found a few times. The chain is built from TRBV28 and TRBJ2-7; D is ambiguous. Germline CDR1 and CDR2: MDHEN and SYDVKM. V dropped 4 bases and J dropped 0 bases, with 10 bases sitting between them. The CDR3 consists of 14 residues. This CDR3 reads CASSSSPSSYEQYF. The CDR3 DNA sequence: TGTGCCAGCAGTTCCAGCCCTAGCTCCTACGAGCAGTACTTC.

Remarks on this clone: Other nucleotide sequences in the sample specify the same CDR3. The chain combines TRBV28 with TRBJ2-7, with D hard to call. Trimming pared 5 bases from V and 1 base from J, leaving 3 bases between. The germline V gene has CDR1 MDHEN and CDR2 SYDVKM. The CDR3 contains 11 residues. The CDR3 DNA sequence: TGTGCCAGCAGTCGGTCCTACGAGCAGTACTTC. It specifies CASSRSYEQYF.

V usage is TRBV12-3 or TRBV12-4 and J usage is TRBJ1-2; the D is unclear. This CDR3 comprises 13 residues. V was shortened by 4 bases and J by 7 bases, with 13 bases between the two germline ends. This CDR3 reads CASSSIQGGGYTF. The CDR3 region has the DNA TGTGCCAGCAGTTCTATTCAAGGCGGTGGCTACACCTTC.